These T cell receptor beta chains were read from a single sample in a study of control samples from healthy donors and cancer patients. TCRdb's copy holds only in-frame clones and misses some; the assay was immunoSEQ multiplex PCR. The sample has about 27,000 clones, around 90% seen once. The sample consisted of PBMCs. Receptors originate from a man over 45 with lung cancer. The conserved cysteine and the conserved F or W are not part of the CDR3 here. Size values are once, few and many counts, or a class for expanded clones, and some rows have none.

>.|TRBJ2-5|TRBV5-6
ASSLSSGNQY
>.|TRBJ2-5|TRBV30
ACLRQGSAETQY
>.|TRBJ2-6|TRBV7-3
ASSLNVGGGANVLT
>.|TRBJ2-7|TRBV4-1
ASSQGSYEQY
>.|TRBJ2-7|TRBV7-2
ASTPGGGVSYEQY
>.|TRBJ2-5|TRBV5-5
ASSESIRHTPETQY
>.|TRBJ2-4|TRBV18
ASSPPTLILGQGSNIQY
>.|TRBJ1-6|TRBV15
ATSRDLQGDSPLH
>.|TRBJ1-1|TRBV29-1
SVDRAGSTEAF
>.|TRBJ1-1|TRBV3-1/TRBV3-2
ASSQLGQPATEAF
>.|TRBJ1-6|TRBV27
ASSFYDRVNSPLH
>.|TRBJ2-2|TRBV5-5
ASSFKGGSGELF
>.|TRBJ2-1|TRBV9
ASSRGSGAYNEQF
>.|TRBJ2-2|TRBV7-2
ASSPNANTGELF
>.|TRBJ1-5|TRBV3-1/TRBV3-2
ASSQDLNQPQH
>.|TRBJ1-1|TRBV7-3
ATGRANTEAF
>.|TRBJ1-1|TRBV18
ASSPPGIGTEAF
>.|TRBJ1-1|TRBV3-1/TRBV3-2
ASSPSDRVPEAF
>.|TRBJ1-2|TRBV19
ASRTGLGGYT
>.|TRBJ1-2|TRBV9
ASSATYEHYGYT
>.|TRBJ1-6|TRBV9
ASSDGTGRGNSPLH
>.|TRBJ1-6|TRBV6-5
ASSPGITSSPLH
>.|TRBJ1-3|TRBV7-9
ASSGTVSGNTIY
>.|TRBJ2-7|TRBV30
AWARQGAYEQY
>.|TRBJ2-7|TRBV29-1
SVISQGAYEQY
>.|TRBJ2-5|TRBV7-9
ASSPPLQETQY
>.|TRBJ2-5|TRBV9
ASSALGGGPQETQY
>once|TRBJ1-1|TRBV4-1
ASSITFGTVNTEAF
>.|TRBJ1-1|TRBV7-9
ASSLVDTEAF
>.|TRBJ2-1|TRBV2
ASTPDSNEQF
>once|TRBJ2-2|TRBV2
ASSDGPIYQVGELF
>.|TRBJ2-7|TRBV19
ASSIPYRDSYEQY
>.|TRBJ2-3|TRBV25-1
ASSGPGSTDTQY
>once|TRBJ1-5|TRBV6-5
ASSYGQGSNQPQH
>.|TRBJ2-6|TRBV5-1
ASSLGGSSGANVLT
>once|TRBJ1-2|TRBV14
ASSPTVANGYT